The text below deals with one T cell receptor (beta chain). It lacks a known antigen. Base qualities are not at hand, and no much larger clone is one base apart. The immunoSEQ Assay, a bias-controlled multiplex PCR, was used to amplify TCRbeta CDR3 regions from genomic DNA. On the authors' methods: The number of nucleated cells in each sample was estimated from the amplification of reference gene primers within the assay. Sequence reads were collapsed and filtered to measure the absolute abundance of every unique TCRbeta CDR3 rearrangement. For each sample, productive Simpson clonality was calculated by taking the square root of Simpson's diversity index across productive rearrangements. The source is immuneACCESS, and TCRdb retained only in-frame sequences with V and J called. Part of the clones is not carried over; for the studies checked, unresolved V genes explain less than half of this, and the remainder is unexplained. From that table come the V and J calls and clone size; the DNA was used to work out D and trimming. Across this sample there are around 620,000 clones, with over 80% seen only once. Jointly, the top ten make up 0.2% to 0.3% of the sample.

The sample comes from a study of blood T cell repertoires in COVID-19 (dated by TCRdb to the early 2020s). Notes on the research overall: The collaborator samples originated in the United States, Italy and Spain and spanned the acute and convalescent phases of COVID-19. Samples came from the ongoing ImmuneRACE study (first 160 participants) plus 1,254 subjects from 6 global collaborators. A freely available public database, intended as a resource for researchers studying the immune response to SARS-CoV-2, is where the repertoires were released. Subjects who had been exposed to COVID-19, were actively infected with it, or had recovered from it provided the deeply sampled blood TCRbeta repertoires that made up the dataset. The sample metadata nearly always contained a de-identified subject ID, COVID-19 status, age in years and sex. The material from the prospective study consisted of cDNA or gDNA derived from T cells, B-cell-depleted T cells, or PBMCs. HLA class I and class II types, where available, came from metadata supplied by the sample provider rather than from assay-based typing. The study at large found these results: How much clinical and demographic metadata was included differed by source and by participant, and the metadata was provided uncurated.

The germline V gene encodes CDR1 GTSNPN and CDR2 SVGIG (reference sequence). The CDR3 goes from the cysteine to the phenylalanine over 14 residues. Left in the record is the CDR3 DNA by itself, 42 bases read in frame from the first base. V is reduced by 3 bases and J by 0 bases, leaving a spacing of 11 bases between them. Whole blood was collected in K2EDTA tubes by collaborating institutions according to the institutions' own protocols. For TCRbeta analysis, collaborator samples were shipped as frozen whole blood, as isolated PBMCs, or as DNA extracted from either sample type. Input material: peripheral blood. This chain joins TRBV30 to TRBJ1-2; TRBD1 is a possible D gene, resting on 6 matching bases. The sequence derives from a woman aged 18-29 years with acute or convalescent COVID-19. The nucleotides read TGTGCCTGGAGCCCAGGGGTGGCTAACTATGGCTACACCTTC. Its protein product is CAWSPGVANYGYTF.